This TCR beta chain was sequenced in a study of blood T cell repertoires in COVID-19. Trimming removed 1 base at V and 5 bases at J, with 7 bases between. Germline V gives CDR1 SGHDT, CDR2 YYEEEE. The CDR3 runs 13 residues. On this clone itself: This CDR3 is also generated by other DNA sequences in the sample.

TCRdb's copy holds only in-frame clones and misses some; the assay was immunoSEQ multiplex PCR. Found here are approximately 380,000 clones, 85% to 90% of them singletons; the top ten hold 0.9% to 1.5%. The sequenced sample consisted of PBMCs or T cells enriched from blood (not recorded which). The chain couples TRBV5-6 to TRBJ1-5; D gene uncertain. The origin of this receptor is a woman younger than 30 who had recovered from COVID-19. The CDR3 region has the DNA TGTGCCAGCAGCTTGTCCCGGGATCAGCCCCAGCATTTT. Translated, it gives CASSLSRDQPQHF.